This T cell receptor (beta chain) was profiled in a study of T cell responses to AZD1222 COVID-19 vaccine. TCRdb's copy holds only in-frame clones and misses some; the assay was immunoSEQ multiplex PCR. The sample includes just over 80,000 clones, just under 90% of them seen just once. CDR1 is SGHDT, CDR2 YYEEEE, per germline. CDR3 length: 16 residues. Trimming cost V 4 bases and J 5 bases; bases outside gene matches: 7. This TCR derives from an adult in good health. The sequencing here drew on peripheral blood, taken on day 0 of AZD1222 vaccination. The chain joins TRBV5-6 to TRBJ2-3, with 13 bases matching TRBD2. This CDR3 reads CASSAGLAGSVDTQYF. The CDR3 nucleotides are TGTGCCAGCAGCGCGGGACTAGCGGGGTCGGTAGATACGCAGTATTTT. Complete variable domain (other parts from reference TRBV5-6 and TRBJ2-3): DAGVTQSPTHLIKTRGQQVTLRCSPKSGHDTVSWYQQALGQGPQFIFQYYEEEERQRGNFPDRFSGHQFPNYSSELNVNALLLGDSALYLCASSAGLAGSVDTQYFGPGTRLTVL.